One and the same sample provided the 24 T cell receptor beta chains below, sequenced in a study of shared clonotypes between healthy human individuals. Terminally differentiated effector memory CD45RA+ cells were left out of the naive CD8 fraction, which was CD45RO-negative and positively selected for CCR7. TCRdb's table, derived via immunoSEQ multiplex PCR, lists solely in-frame clones and lacks some. The table has roughly 2,000,000 clones, approximately 94% seen once; the top ten hold more than 0.9%. The sample was naive CD8+ T cells sorted from blood. These receptors were taken from a man between 18 and 29 years old in good health.

This rearrangement joins TRBV5-4 to TRBJ2-1; 9 bases agree with TRBD1. J lost 3 bases, V lost 1 base, and 2 bases had no gene match. The CDR3 consists of 15 residues. CDR1 is SGHNT, CDR2 YYREEE, per germline (reference sequence). CDR3 protein: CASSLRQGVYNEQFF. CDR3 sequence (DNA): TGTGCCAGCAGCTTGAGACAGGGGGTCTACAATGAGCAGTTCTTC. Complete variable domain (other parts from reference TRBV5-4 and TRBJ2-1): ETGVTQSPTHLIKTRGQQVTLRCSSQSGHNTVSWYQQALGQGPQFIFQYYREEENGRGNFPPRFSGLQFPNYSSELNVNALELDDSALYLCASSLRQGVYNEQFFGPGTRLTVL.

V is TRBV28 and J is TRBJ2-7, with D perhaps matching TRBD1 (6 bases). The CDR3 runs 15 residues. V lost 6 bases to trimming and J lost 4 bases, with 19 bases between them. Germline V lookup: CDR1 MDHEN, CDR2 SYDVKM. The CDR3 here is CASRKDRSLIYEQYF. CDR3 nucleotide sequence: TGTGCCAGCAGAAAAGACAGGTCTTTAATTTACGAGCAGTACTTC.

The table lists this clone with a count of one. The chain is built from TRBV9 and TRBJ1-6; no clear D gene. Germline CDR1 reads SGDLS; CDR2 reads YYNGEE. The CDR3 consists of 15 residues. V was trimmed by 2 bases and J by 6 bases, leaving 12 bases between them. The CDR3: CASSVDELTNSPLHF. Written as DNA, the CDR3 is TGTGCCAGCAGCGTGGATGAGTTGACTAATTCACCCCTCCACTTT.

The gene calls are TRBV11-2 and TRBJ2-7, with unresolved D. The CDR3 extends over 14 amino acids. Trimming took 5 bases from V and 1 from J, leaving 12 bases between them. Germline-derived CDR1 and CDR2 are SGHAT and FQNNGV. CDR3 protein: CASSPVVASYEQYF. The DNA of the CDR3 is TGTGCCAGCAGCCCCGTTGTGGCTTCCTACGAGCAGTACTTC.

The rearrangement joins TRBV2 to TRBJ1-2; tentatively, D is TRBD1 (5 bases). CDR3 length equals 14 residues. From germline, CDR1 is SNHLY and CDR2 FYNNEI. V was shortened by 2 bases and J by 6 bases, with 13 bases between the two germline ends. The CDR3 spells CASSESGPGDGYTF. The CDR3 DNA follows: TGTGCCAGCAGTGAATCGGGACCCGGCGATGGCTACACCTTC.

J is TRBJ2-1 and V is TRBV28; D call uncertain. The CDR3 is 13 amino acids. Germline-derived CDR1 and CDR2 are MDHEN and SYDVKM. V was pared by 3 bases and J by 5 bases, with 8 bases between. CDR3 sequence: CASSFGPNNEQFF. The CDR3 bases are TGTGCCAGCAGTTTCGGACCAAACAATGAGCAGTTCTTC.

This clone appeared a few times. This specimen includes other DNA sequences encoding the same CDR3. The genes are TRBV9 and TRBJ2-7, with D possibly TRBD1 on 5 matching bases. The CDR3 runs to 12 residues. V lost 2 bases and J lost 6, with 9 bases in between. Germline V gives CDR1 SGDLS, CDR2 YYNGEE. CDR3 in DNA: TGTGCCAGCAGCGTCCAGGGCGGCGAGCAGTACTTC. Translation: CASSVQGGEQYF.

This chain joins TRBV9 and TRBJ2-5, with TRBD2 identical over 12 bases. Looked up from germline, CDR1 is SGDLS and CDR2 is YYNGEE. V trimming: 4 bases; J trimming: 2 bases; junction bases outside the gene matches: 3. The CDR3 runs to 15 residues. CDR3 sequence reads: CASSYGTSGQETQYF. The CDR3 DNA is TGTGCCAGCAGCTACGGGACTAGCGGGCAAGAGACCCAGTACTTC.

This rearrangement joins TRBV27 to TRBJ2-5; no clear D gene. This CDR3 spans 13 amino acids. Germline V CDR1 and CDR2: MNHEY, SMNVEV (reference sequence). The germline V and J ends were trimmed by 1 base and 4 bases, with 7 bases remaining between them. CDR3 sequence (DNA): TGTGCCAGCAGTTTATTGATAGGAGAGACCCAGTACTTC. Translating gives CASSLLIGETQYF.

The rearrangement uses TRBV18 and TRBJ1-1; D is ambiguous. CDR1 KGHSH and CDR2 LQKENI come from the germline V gene. This CDR3 contains 18 residues. Trimming pared 3 bases from V and 0 bases from J, leaving 20 bases between. In DNA form, the CDR3 reads TGTGCCAGCTCACCGACGTGGCTCGCAACCCTGATGAACACTGAAGCTTTCTTT. Amino acids: CASSPTWLATLMNTEAFF.

V usage is TRBV7-9 and J usage is TRBJ2-3; D is uncertain. Germline V gene data show CDR1 as SEHNR and CDR2 as FQNEAQ (reference sequence). V gave up 1 base and J gave up 5 bases, with 16 bases separating them. The CDR3 totals 16 residues. CDR3 protein: CASSLGVVALGDTQYF. CDR3 nucleotide sequence: TGTGCCAGCAGCTTAGGAGTCGTGGCTCTGGGAGATACGCAGTATTTT.

This chain links TRBV7-9 with TRBJ2-2, with D unresolved. V shed 2 bases and J shed 5 bases, with 6 bases lying between them. The CDR3 runs 13 residues. Germline-derived CDR1 and CDR2 are SEHNR and FQNEAQ (reference sequence). The CDR3 here is CASSLPETGELFF. CDR3 nucleotides: TGTGCCAGCAGCTTACCCGAGACCGGGGAGCTGTTTTTT.

This clone has only one observation. V gene TRBV12-2 combines with J gene TRBJ2-1; the table names TRBD1, a call not compared with the DNA. TRBV12-2 represents a pseudogene. The CDR3 length is 16 residues. Here the CDR3 reads CASRLADRVAYNEQFF. In nucleotides, the CDR3 is TGTGCAAGTCGCTTAGCGGACAGGGTAGCCTACAATGAGCAGTTCTTC.

This clone appeared once. J is TRBJ2-1 and V is TRBV11-3; no firm D call. CDR3 size: 13 residues. CDR1 SGHNT and CDR2 YENEEA come from the germline V gene. Deletions cut 5 bases from V and 4 bases from J, with 9 bases between. CDR3 in DNA: TGTGCCAGCAGCCCGGACCCATACAATGAGCAGTTCTTC. This encodes CASSPDPYNEQFF. The entire variable domain, with the rest obtained from reference TRBV11-3 and TRBJ2-1, is as follows: EAGVVQSPRYKIIEKKQPVAFWCNPISGHNTLYWYLQNLGQGPELLIRYENEEAVDDSQLPKDRFSAERLKGVDSTLKIQPAELGDSAVYLCASSPDPYNEQFFGPGTRLTVL.

This rearrangement joins TRBV5-1 to TRBJ2-3, with 14 nucleotides matching TRBD2. The CDR3 sequence is 18 residues long. The V gene's germline CDR1 is SGHRS and CDR2 YFSETQ. V lost 3 bases and J lost 8; bases outside the gene matches: 14. The CDR3 is CASSSGLAGEGIEGTQYF. CDR3 DNA: TGCGCCAGCAGCTCGGGACTAGCGGGAGAGGGAATAGAGGGTACGCAGTATTTT.

This chain links TRBV27 with TRBJ2-5, with no clear D. The CDR3 is 14 amino acids. Looked up from germline, CDR1 is MNHEY and CDR2 is SMNVEV (reference sequence). V shed 2 bases and J shed 5 bases, with 12 bases lying between them. CDR3 in amino acids: CASSLVVGSETQYF. In DNA form, the CDR3 reads TGTGCCAGCAGTTTAGTGGTGGGGTCGGAGACCCAGTACTTC.

This chain joins TRBV27 and TRBJ2-1; D remains unclear. Trimming took off 3 bases at V and 0 bases at J, with 12 bases between the two ends. The CDR3 covers 16 residues. Germline CDR1 and CDR2: MNHEY and SMNVEV (reference sequence). The CDR3 region is CASSLLTVSSYNEQFF. Here the CDR3 DNA reads TGTGCCAGCAGTTTGCTTACAGTCAGCTCCTACAATGAGCAGTTCTTC.

The V gene is TRBV5-1, the J gene TRBJ2-1; no clear D gene. V was pared by 5 bases and J by 4 bases, with 13 bases between. There are 14 residues in the CDR3. Germline CDR1 is SGHRS and CDR2 is YFSETQ. CDR3 loop: CASRGIDGYNEQFF. The CDR3 DNA is TGCGCCAGCAGGGGTATAGACGGATACAATGAGCAGTTCTTC.

The genes are TRBV4-1 and TRBJ2-7; D unresolved. This CDR3 contains 13 residues. Looked up from germline, CDR1 is MGHRA and CDR2 is YSYEKL. Between the trimmed V and J ends, which lost 0 bases and 10 bases, there was a span of 13 bases. The CDR3, as DNA: TGCGCCAGCAGCCAAGACAGAATATTCCAACAGTACTTC. Its translation is CASSQDRIFQQYF.

The CDR3 sequence is CASSLSFGGAGGYTF. In DNA, the CDR3 is TGTGCCAGCAGCCTTTCCTTCGGAGGTGCGGGGGGCTACACCTTC. The J gene is TRBJ1-2, the V gene TRBV14; unclear D gene. The V end lost 4 bases, the J end lost 8 bases, and 20 bases lay between the germline ends. Germline V gene lookup returns CDR1 SGHDN and CDR2 FVKESK. The CDR3 is 15 amino acids.

The chain combines TRBV9 with TRBJ1-6; D gene unclear. The CDR3 loop spans 15 amino acids. Looked up from germline, CDR1 is SGDLS and CDR2 is YYNGEE. Trimming stripped 0 bases from V and 2 bases from J, with 6 bases between. The CDR3 here is CASSVGRAYNSPLHF. CDR3 bases: TGTGCCAGCAGCGTAGGCCGGGCCTATAATTCACCCCTCCACTTT.

The rearrangement joins TRBV4-1 to TRBJ2-7; 11 bases agree with TRBD2. Germline V gene sequence: CDR1 MGHRA, CDR2 YSYEKL. This CDR3 has 14 residues. V lost 4 bases, J lost 6 bases, and 5 bases stayed unmatched. The DNA of the CDR3 is TGCGCCAGCAGCCGGACCGGGACTAGCGGCGAGCAGTACTTC. Translation: CASSRTGTSGEQYF.

The gene calls are TRBV4-1 and TRBJ1-2; maybe TRBD1 (6 bases). CDR1 is MGHRA, CDR2 YSYEKL, per germline. The V gene lost 0 bases and the J gene lost 4 bases, with 9 bases spanning the gap. The CDR3 is 14 residues long. CDR3 in amino acids: CASSQDSGAYGYTF. The CDR3 DNA reads TGCGCCAGCAGCCAAGATTCGGGGGCCTATGGCTACACCTTC.

J is TRBJ2-7 and V is TRBV5-6, with 12 bases aligning to TRBD1. V dropped 3 bases and J dropped 6; count of bases not matched to a gene: 13. Germline V CDR1 and CDR2: SGHDT, YYEEEE. The CDR3 sequence is 17 residues long. The CDR3 spells CASSSPGQGAEGVEQYF. The CDR3 DNA reads TGTGCCAGCAGCTCCCCGGGACAGGGGGCAGAAGGCGTCGAGCAGTACTTC.